Listed below are T cell receptor beta chains from one sample, sequenced in a study of monozygotic twins with inflammatory bowel disease. From its re-call of the 5' RACE reads, TCRdb lists each CDR3 protein once, without DNA. This table holds 420,000 or so distinct CDR3 sequences. The sample was blood. These receptor sequences come from a human donor with ulcerative colitis or Crohn's disease, or a healthy co-twin of an affected twin (not recorded which). CDR3s include the opening cysteine and the closing phenylalanine or tryptophan.

J gene,V gene,CDR3 protein
TRBJ2-5,TRBV20-1,CSASRTGVRETQYF
TRBJ2-7,TRBV11-2,CASSLVGMGLAGGISYEQYF
TRBJ2-7,TRBV29-1,CSVEGGQVYEQYF
TRBJ1-1,TRBV6-1,CASKEPTIGVSGEAFF
TRBJ2-1,TRBV20-1,CSAPSGGINEQFF
TRBJ1-5,TRBV20-1,CSAREPTSRYNQPQHF
TRBJ2-2,TRBV5-1,CASSLVGTNTGELFF
TRBJ2-1,TRBV13,CASSLDDRVFNEQFF
TRBJ1-5,TRBV19,CASSIGGRFTGLINQPQHF
TRBJ2-5,TRBV10-3,CAISGQTRDHPRGTQYF
TRBJ2-5,TRBV5-1,CASSSKIEETQYF
TRBJ2-2,TRBV3-1,CASRPGLRNTGELFF
TRBJ2-4,TRBV5-1,CASSPDGAGGNIQYF
TRBJ2-5,TRBV5-1,CASSLVPVETQYF
TRBJ2-7,TRBV7-9,CASSFAGSEQYF
TRBJ1-4,TRBV20-1,CSASRGGRNEKLFF
TRBJ2-1,TRBV6-5,CASRGSSYNERFF
TRBJ2-7,TRBV3-1,CASSHGRLRDYEQYF
TRBJ2-7,TRBV5-5,CASSLGPGQWSSYEQYF
TRBJ2-7,TRBV28,CASSSLYRVYEQYF
TRBJ2-1,TRBV19,CASSIKLGEQFF
TRBJ2-3,TRBV20-1,CSAGGGYVTDTQYF
TRBJ2-3,TRBV18,CASSPDRGTDTQYF
TRBJ2-7,TRBV7-8,CASSLAHGTYEQYF
TRBJ2-1,TRBV28,CATTSPEINYNEQFF
TRBJ2-7,TRBV4-1,CASSRSWASGRADYEQYF
TRBJ2-7,TRBV24-1,CATSDSGRIGEQYF
TRBJ1-1,TRBV12-3/TRBV12-4,CASSLRRLDRNTEAFF
TRBJ1-4,TRBV7-9,CASSLPGQNEKLFF
TRBJ1-6,TRBV7-2,CASSLETANNSPLHF
TRBJ1-6,TRBV20-1,CSARVTGQGTLHF
TRBJ2-3,TRBV10-2,CASFGAPSTDTQYF
TRBJ2-2,TRBV6-5,CASTYGASQGELFF
TRBJ1-1,TRBV2,CASSVRGPPGTEAFF
TRBJ2-5,TRBV15,CATKEGTQETQYF
TRBJ1-1,TRBV20-1,CSASSVWNTEAFF
TRBJ2-1,TRBV4-3,CASSQDLGTQNVVF
TRBJ2-3,TRBV24-1,CATSDQTSGGQDTQYF
TRBJ2-5,TRBV27,CASSLGRARGETQYF
TRBJ1-1,TRBV12-3/TRBV12-4,CASILTQGSTEAFF
TRBJ2-1,TRBV29-1,CSAVAGGRNEQFF
TRBJ1-6,TRBV18,CASSPDRAYNSPLHF
TRBJ2-7,TRBV7-9,CASRVSRDRGDEQYF
TRBJ2-5,TRBV18,CASSPIIGTLPETQYF
TRBJ2-5,TRBV11-2,CASSLAPGLALQETQYF
TRBJ1-5,TRBV10-2,CASNTAGGNQPQHF
TRBJ2-3,TRBV6-1,CASSEASVPSTDTQYF
TRBJ1-5,TRBV7-2,CASSFRPHTLDQPQHF
TRBJ2-3,TRBV7-9,CASSPTSLGVRDTQYF
TRBJ2-1,TRBV14,CASSQGFGEQFF
TRBJ2-3,TRBV20-1,CSARGLTSTDTQYF
TRBJ2-1,TRBV12-3/TRBV12-4,CASSNPVSEQFF
TRBJ2-7,TRBV3-1,CASSQDGLFGGRAHEQYF
TRBJ2-1,TRBV3-1,CASSQASWNEQFF
TRBJ2-7,TRBV5-1,CTSRGAGGYEQYF
TRBJ1-5,TRBV28,CASSLYSRTLPNQPQHF
TRBJ2-3,TRBV9,CASSVGGNSMNTQYF
TRBJ2-3,TRBV11-2,CASSLDGSTTSTDTQYF